This TCR beta chain is from a study of blood T cell repertoires in COVID-19. At the level of the study: The United States, Italy and Spain provided the acute and convalescent COVID-19 samples. From T cells, B-cell-depleted T cells, or PBMCs came the material, which was cDNA or gDNA.

TCRdb's table, derived via immunoSEQ multiplex PCR, lists solely in-frame clones and lacks some. The table lists roughly 150,000 clones, around nine tenths of them singletons. The V segment lost 4 bases and the J segment 2 bases; nucleotides outside the gene matches: 9. The CDR3 has 16 residues. The germline V gene encodes CDR1 SGDLS and CDR2 YYNGEE. Patients at the Seattle site were enrolled during active infection and followed longitudinally. The receptor comes from a woman at least 80 years old with COVID-19, enrolled during active disease. Sequencing was carried out using peripheral blood. The J gene is TRBJ2-7, the V gene TRBV9; 10 bases fit TRBD1. This CDR3 reads CASSPTGQGNPYEQYF. The CDR3 nucleotides read TGTGCCAGCAGCCCCACGGGACAGGGGAACCCCTACGAGCAGTACTTC.